Sequencing of this T cell receptor (beta chain) was carried out in a study of immune heterogeneity within non-small cell lung tumors. Study-wide context: Of the tumors, a few were squamous cell, about ten non-squamous, and 1 not otherwise specified.

Genomic DNA from bulk tumor acted as the template, and about 550 ng was loaded per sample. Several biopsies were spaced far apart within each primary tumor and obtained as surgery took place. Surgery that was curative in intent was performed on patients with untreated, newly diagnosed non-small cell lung cancer. Donor patients had newly diagnosed non-small cell lung cancer and were having surgery with curative intent. CDR3 of TCR beta was amplified by multiplex PCR that used 32 V and 13 J primers. TCRdb redid the calling of the multiplex PCR reads with MiXCR, one entry per CDR3 protein. The repertoire holds approximately 9,700 distinct CDR3 sequences, with 26% as singletons. V lost 4 bases to trimming and J lost 8 bases; unmatched junction nucleotides: 4. The CDR3 covers 13 residues. Germline V gene sequence: CDR1 PRHDT, CDR2 FYEKMQ (reference sequence). Findings and caveats of the study: Identical dominant CDR3 beta clonotypes spanned tumor sites within a patient, beside site-unique high-frequency clones.

On this clonotype: Its antigen is still unknown.

The chain recombines TRBV13 with TRBJ2-1; TRBD2 matches at 8 bases. The sample was lung tumor tissue. This sequence was found in a woman in her fifties or sixties with non-small cell lung cancer. The DNA for the CDR3 is TGTGCCAGCAGCTCTGGACTAGCCCATGAGCAGTTCTTC. It codes for CASSSGLAHEQFF.